The sequence of this T cell receptor (beta chain) was determined in a study of molecular identifiers for immune sequencing clone quantification. Each CDR3 protein gets one entry after TCRdb re-called the PCR reads with MiXCR. In the table there are over 600,000 distinct CDR3 sequences, just under 20% of which are singletons. The CDR3 contains 17 residues. Deletions cut 0 bases from V and 1 base from J, with 15 bases between. Germline-derived CDR1 and CDR2 are LGHDT and YNNKEL (reference sequence). CD8+CD4-CCR7+CD45RA+ sorting gave the naive CD8 T cells. This clonotype was sampled from a human donor in good health. Some libraries in this study had Jurkat cell RNA spiked in. The sequencing sample was made of naive CD8+ T cells from blood, with Jurkat cell RNA spiked in. Regarding subset: FACS-sorted CD8+CD4-CCR7+CD45RA+ naive T cells. The chain recombines TRBV3-1 with TRBJ2-5; weak D call: TRBD2 (7 bases). This CDR3 is CASSQDHDGGPQETQYF. In DNA, the CDR3 is TGTGCCAGCAGCCAAGATCACGACGGGGGGCCCCAAGAGACCCAGTACTTC.